This T cell receptor beta chain was identified during a study of shared clonotypes between healthy human individuals. Comments on this clone: The antigen remains undetermined.

The study's findings and limits: Larger estimated richness was generally seen in naive subsets than in memory subsets. The donor pool, a small one, limited the genetic and exposure-history diversity represented.

Original processing methods: There were no quality scores in the junction-only immunoSEQ sequences, so filtering differed. Profiled with immunoSEQ multiplex PCR; TCRdb holds only in-frame clones, not every one. The V and J calls and the clone size are those of that table, but D and trimming were determined from the DNA. The table has some 1,600,000 clones, 95% to 99% seen once. The CDR3 is made up of 17 amino acids. Germline V gene sequence: CDR1 MRHNA, CDR2 SNTAGT. The J segment lost 0 bases and the V segment lost 4 bases, leaving 4 bases of the junction unmatched. This chain connects TRBV6-4 to TRBJ2-3, with TRBD2 matching over 13 bases. The origin of this receptor is a man aged 25-40 years in good health. The sample was naive CD4+ T cells sorted from blood. Documented subset: CD45RA+ positively selected. The CDR3 sequence is CASSVGTSGASTDTQYF. The CDR3 bases are TGTGCCAGCAGTGTTGGGACTAGCGGGGCTAGCACAGATACGCAGTATTTT.